This record looks at one T cell receptor (beta chain) sequence and its context. What it recognizes is unknown. The CDR3 ends on some other residue instead of the conserved phenylalanine or tryptophan, so this is likely a read error. The CDR3 totals 14 residues. The germline gives CDR1 SGHVS, CDR2 FNYEAQ. V lost 6 bases and J lost 5; bases outside the gene matches: 7. Constant-region reverse primers amplified full-length variable regions, followed by semi-nested Nested Universal Primer A PCR. TCRdb itself ran the 5' RACE reads through MiXCR, one entry per CDR3 protein. The sample lists about 41,000 distinct CDR3 sequences; roughly 29% were seen once. Study conclusions and caveats: Tumor memory CD4+ T cell TCR gene usage was found to cluster with blood and lymph node memory CD4+ cells and with lymph node naive CD4+ cells.

Input material: memory CD4+ T cells sorted from a lymph node. Subset described: memory CD4+ T cells, CD4+CD45RO+CD25-. The clonotype originates from a female donor with breast cancer. The chain carries TRBV7-6 and TRBJ2-1; 7 bases are shared with TRBD2. The CDR3: CASRLSGGNNEQFL. In DNA form, the CDR3 reads TGTGCCAGCAGGCTGTCGGGAGGCAACAATGAGCAGTTCCTC.